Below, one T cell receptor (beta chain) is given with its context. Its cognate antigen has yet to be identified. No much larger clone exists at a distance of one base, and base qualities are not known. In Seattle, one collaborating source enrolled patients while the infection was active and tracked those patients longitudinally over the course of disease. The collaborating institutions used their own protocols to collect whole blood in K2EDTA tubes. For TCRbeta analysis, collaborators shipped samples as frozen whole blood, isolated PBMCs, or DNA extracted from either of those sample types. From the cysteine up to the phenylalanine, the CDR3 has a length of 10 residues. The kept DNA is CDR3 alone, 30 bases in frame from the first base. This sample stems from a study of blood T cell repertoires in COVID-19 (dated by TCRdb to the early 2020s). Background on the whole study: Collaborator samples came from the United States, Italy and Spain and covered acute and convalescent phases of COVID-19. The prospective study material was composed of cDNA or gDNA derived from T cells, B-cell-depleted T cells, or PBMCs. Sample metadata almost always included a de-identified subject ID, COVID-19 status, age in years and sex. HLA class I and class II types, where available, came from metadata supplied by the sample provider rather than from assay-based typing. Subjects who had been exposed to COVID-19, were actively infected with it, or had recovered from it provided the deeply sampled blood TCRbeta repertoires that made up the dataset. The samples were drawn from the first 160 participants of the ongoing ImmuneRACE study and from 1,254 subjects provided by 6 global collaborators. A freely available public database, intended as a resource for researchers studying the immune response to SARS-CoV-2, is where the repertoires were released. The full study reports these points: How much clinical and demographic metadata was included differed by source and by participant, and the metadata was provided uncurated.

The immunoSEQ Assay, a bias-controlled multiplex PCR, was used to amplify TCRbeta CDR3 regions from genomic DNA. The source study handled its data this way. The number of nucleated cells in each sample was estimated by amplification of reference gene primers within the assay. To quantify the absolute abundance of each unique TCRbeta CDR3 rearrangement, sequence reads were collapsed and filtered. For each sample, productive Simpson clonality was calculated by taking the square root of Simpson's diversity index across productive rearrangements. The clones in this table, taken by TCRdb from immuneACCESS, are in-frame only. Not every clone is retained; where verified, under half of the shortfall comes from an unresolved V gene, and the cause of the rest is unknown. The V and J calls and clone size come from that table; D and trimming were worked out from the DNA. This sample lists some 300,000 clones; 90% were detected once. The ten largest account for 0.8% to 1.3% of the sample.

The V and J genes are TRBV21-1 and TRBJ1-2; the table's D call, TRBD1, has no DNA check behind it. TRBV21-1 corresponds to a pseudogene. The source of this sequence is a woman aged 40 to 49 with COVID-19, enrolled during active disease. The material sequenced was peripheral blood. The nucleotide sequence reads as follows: TGTGCCAGTTCAGGGTTTGGCTACACCTTC. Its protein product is CASSGFGYTF.